Described below is a single TCR beta chain sequence and its context. This record belongs to a study of tumor-infiltrating lymphocytes in oesophageal squamous cell carcinoma. CDR3 size: 14 residues. Germline assignment: CDR1 MDHEN and CDR2 SYDVKM. TCRdb independently ran MiXCR on the PCR reads; one entry per CDR3 protein. The sample lists some 21,000 distinct CDR3 sequences, around two fifths occurring once. The clonotype comes from a male donor with esophageal squamous cell carcinoma. V gene TRBV28 combines with J gene TRBJ2-6, with 8 positions matching TRBD1. The last part of the DNA fits TRBJ1-2 better; the J call may be wrong. Sequenced input: esophageal tumor tissue. This CDR3 is CASSFQGAGYGYTF. CDR3 bases: TGTGCCAGCAGTTTTCAGGGGGCAGGCTATGGCTACACCTTC.